The 14 T cell receptor beta chains reported below all come from one sample, sequenced in a study of T-cell memory formation after mild COVID-19. One entry per CDR3 protein, called by TCRdb with MiXCR from the 5' RACE reads. The table includes roughly 560,000 distinct CDR3 sequences, 20% detected once. Material: PBMCs or a T cell subset sorted from them (not recorded which). These receptor sequences come from an adult woman who had mild COVID-19 (a few samples of this study predate the infection). Cell type and time point are not known.

This clonotype was detected only a few times. The V gene is TRBV15, the J gene TRBJ2-1; D is possibly TRBD2 (6 bases). Deletions cut 3 bases from V and 1 base from J, with 13 bases between. The CDR3 consists of 16 residues. Looked up from germline, CDR1 is LNHNV and CDR2 is YYDKDF (reference sequence). This CDR3 is CATSRGVTRSYNEQFF. The CDR3 DNA is TGTGCCACCAGCAGGGGGGTGACTAGATCCTACAATGAGCAGTTCTTC.

The table lists this clonotype with a few counts. The rearrangement uses TRBV7-8 and TRBJ2-1, with D perhaps matching TRBD1 or TRBD2 (5 bases each). Germline-derived CDR1 and CDR2 are SGHVS and FQNEAQ. The CDR3 is made up of 16 amino acids. Between the trimmed V and J ends, which lost 2 bases and 5 bases, there was a span of 16 bases. CDR3 nucleotides: TGTGCCAGCAGCTTAAGAGGGGTCCGTAATCACAATGAGCAGTTCTTC. This codes for CASSLRGVRNHNEQFF.

The rearrangement links TRBV7-9 to TRBJ2-1; D is ambiguous. CDR3 length equals 14 residues. Looked up from germline, CDR1 is SEHNR and CDR2 is FQNEAQ (reference sequence). The V end was cut by 0 bases, the J end by 3 bases, with 6 bases between. CDR3 loop: CASSLAFGYNEQFF. DNA for the CDR3: TGTGCCAGCAGCTTAGCCTTCGGCTACAATGAGCAGTTCTTC.

This sequence joins TRBV9 and TRBJ1-6, with 7 bases matching TRBD1. The CDR3 contains 15 residues. The V gene end was trimmed by 3 bases and the J gene end by 6 bases; junction bases not matched to a gene: 6. Germline V gene data show CDR1 as SGDLS and CDR2 as YYNGEE. CDR3 DNA sequence: TGTGCCAGCAGCGCCCGACAGGGCTCTAATTCACCCCTCCACTTT. Amino acid sequence: CASSARQGSNSPLHF. Variable domain in full (rest from reference TRBV9 and TRBJ1-6): DSGVTQTPKHLITATGQRVTLRCSPRSGDLSVYWYQQSLDQGLQFLIQYYNGEERAKGNILERFSAQQFPDLHSELNLSSLELGDSALYFCASSARQGSNSPLHFGNGTRLTVT.

The rearrangement links TRBV7-8 to TRBJ1-2; D is uncertain. Germline assignment: CDR1 SGHVS and CDR2 FQNEAQ. The ends were cut back, 4 bases at V and 0 bases at J, with 6 bases in the middle. The CDR3 has 13 residues. CDR3 loop: CASSSEANYGYTF. The CDR3 DNA reads as TGTGCCAGCAGCTCGGAAGCTAACTATGGCTACACCTTC.

This clonotype was recorded a few times. V and J are TRBV20-1 and TRBJ1-1; D is undetermined. From germline, CDR1 is DFQATT and CDR2 SNEGSKA (reference sequence). Trimming removed 3 bases at V and 1 base at J, with 6 bases between. The CDR3 extends over 12 amino acids. In DNA, the CDR3 is TGCAGTGCTAGCCGCAGGAACACTGAAGCTTTCTTT. It codes for CSASRRNTEAFF.

This clonotype appeared a few times. The chain joins TRBV10-3 to TRBJ2-1; 9 bases agree with TRBD2. J gave up 7 bases and V 3 bases, and 4 bases lay outside the gene matches. This CDR3 region has 14 residues. Looked up from germline, CDR1 is ENHRY and CDR2 is SYGVKD. The CDR3, as DNA: TGTGCCATCAGTGATCTAGCGGGGTGGAATGAGCAGTTCTTC. Protein: CAISDLAGWNEQFF.

V usage is TRBV11-2 and J usage is TRBJ1-1; the D gene is possibly TRBD1 (5 bases). This CDR3 is built from 15 residues. V gave up 5 bases and J gave up 1 base, with 14 bases separating them. In germline, CDR1 is SGHAT, CDR2 FQNNGV. CDR3 sequence: CASSLRVLGNTEAFF. The CDR3 DNA reads as TGTGCCAGCAGCCTCAGGGTTTTGGGGAACACTGAAGCTTTCTTT.

The V gene is TRBV9, the J gene TRBJ1-1, with D maybe TRBD1 (6 bases). This CDR3 is 16 amino acids long. Germline CDR1 is SGDLS and CDR2 is YYNGEE. V shed 3 bases and J shed 1 base, with 16 bases lying between them. The DNA for the CDR3 is TGTGCCAGCAGCGGGGGGCCCCTTCAACAGAACACTGAAGCTTTCTTT. Protein: CASSGGPLQQNTEAFF.

A few counts support this clonotype. CDR3 nucleotide sequence: TGTGCCAGCAGCTACCAGGAGGGACCGAATCAGCCCCAGCATTTT. Protein product: CASSYQEGPNQPQHF. The genes are TRBV7-9 and TRBJ1-5, with a tentative D call TRBD1 (5 bases). The CDR3 has 15 residues. V gave up 4 bases and J gave up 4 bases, with 14 bases separating them. CDR1 is SEHNR, CDR2 FQNEAQ, per germline (reference sequence).

The rearrangement uses TRBV10-3 and TRBJ1-2; possible D gene TRBD1, 6 bases. The ends were cut back, 4 bases at V and 7 bases at J, with 13 bases in the middle. The length of the CDR3 is 13 residues. From germline, CDR1 is ENHRY and CDR2 SYGVKD. CDR3 DNA: TGTGCCATCAGTGGTGCAGGGGTGGGTGGCTACACCTTC. Protein: CAISGAGVGGYTF.

In its sample, this clonotype was seen a few times. V gene TRBV6-1 combines with J gene TRBJ1-4; a weak D match, TRBD1 (5 bases). V lost 0 bases, J lost 5 bases, and 13 bases lay in between. Germline V gene data show CDR1 as MNHNS and CDR2 as SASEGT. This CDR3 spans 16 amino acids. The DNA of the CDR3 is TGTGCCAGCAGTGAAGCGTGGGGACGGTGGAATGAAAAACTGTTTTTT. This encodes CASSEAWGRWNEKLFF.

This clonotype was counted between two and nine times. The chain joins TRBV7-2 to TRBJ2-7, with 14 positions matching TRBD2. The germline gives CDR1 SGHTA, CDR2 FQGNSA. V gave up 5 bases and J gave up 2 bases; unmatched junction bases: 17. This CDR3 has 20 residues. CDR3 sequence: CASSPRTGTSGRTETYEQYF. As DNA, the CDR3 is TGTGCCAGCAGCCCCCGGACAGGGACTAGCGGGAGAACGGAAACCTACGAGCAGTACTTC.

The chain links TRBV12-3 or TRBV12-4 to TRBJ2-4, with D perhaps being TRBD1 or TRBD2 (5 bases each). The V end was cut by 3 bases, the J end by 3 bases, with 15 bases between. The CDR3 length is 16 residues. CDR3 amino acids: CASSLGWDASKNIQYF. CDR3 bases: TGTGCCAGCAGTTTGGGGTGGGACGCTAGCAAAAACATTCAGTACTTC.